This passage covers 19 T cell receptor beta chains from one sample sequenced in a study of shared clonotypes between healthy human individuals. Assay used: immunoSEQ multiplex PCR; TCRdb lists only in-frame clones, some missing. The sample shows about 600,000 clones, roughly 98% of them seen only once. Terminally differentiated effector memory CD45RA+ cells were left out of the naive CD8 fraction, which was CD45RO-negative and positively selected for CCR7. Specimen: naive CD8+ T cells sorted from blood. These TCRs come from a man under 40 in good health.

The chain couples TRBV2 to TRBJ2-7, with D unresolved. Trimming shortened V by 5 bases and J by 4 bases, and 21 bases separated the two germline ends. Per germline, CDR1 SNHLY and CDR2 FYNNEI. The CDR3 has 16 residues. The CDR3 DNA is TGTGCCAGCAGTCCCAGCGAGCCCTCAGGTTCGTACGAGCAGTACTTC. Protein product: CASSPSEPSGSYEQYF.

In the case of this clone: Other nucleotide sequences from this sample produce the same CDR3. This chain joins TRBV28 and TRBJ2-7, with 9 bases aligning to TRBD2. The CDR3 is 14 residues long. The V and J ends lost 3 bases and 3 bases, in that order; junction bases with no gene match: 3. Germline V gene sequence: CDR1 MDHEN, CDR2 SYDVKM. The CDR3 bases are TGTGCCAGCAGTTTCTCAGCGGGAGGCTACGAGCAGTACTTC. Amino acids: CASSFSAGGYEQYF.

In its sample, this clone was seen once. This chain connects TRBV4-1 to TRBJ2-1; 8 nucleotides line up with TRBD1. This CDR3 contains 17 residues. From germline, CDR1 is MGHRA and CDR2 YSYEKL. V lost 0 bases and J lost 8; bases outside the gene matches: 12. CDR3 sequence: CASSQDTGQGKADEQFF. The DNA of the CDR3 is TGCGCCAGCAGCCAAGATACCGGACAGGGAAAGGCCGATGAGCAGTTCTTC.

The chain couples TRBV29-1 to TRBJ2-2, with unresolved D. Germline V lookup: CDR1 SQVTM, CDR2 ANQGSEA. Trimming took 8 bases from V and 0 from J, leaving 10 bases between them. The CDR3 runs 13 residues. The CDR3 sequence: CSMLTANTGELFF. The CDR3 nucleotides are TGCAGCATGTTGACGGCGAACACCGGGGAGCTGTTTTTT.

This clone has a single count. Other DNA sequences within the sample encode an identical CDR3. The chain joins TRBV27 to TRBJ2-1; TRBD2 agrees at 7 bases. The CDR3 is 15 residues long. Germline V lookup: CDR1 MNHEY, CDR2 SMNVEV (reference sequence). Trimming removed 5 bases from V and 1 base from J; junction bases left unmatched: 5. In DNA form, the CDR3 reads TGTGCCAGCAGTCTTTATAGCGGGTCCTACAATGAGCAGTTCTTC. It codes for CASSLYSGSYNEQFF.

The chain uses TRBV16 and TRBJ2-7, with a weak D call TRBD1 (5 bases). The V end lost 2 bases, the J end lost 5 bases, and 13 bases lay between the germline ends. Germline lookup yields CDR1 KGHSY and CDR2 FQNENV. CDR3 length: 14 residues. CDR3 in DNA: TGTGCCAGCAGCCAACTCTCAACAGGAGACGAGCAGTACTTC. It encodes CASSQLSTGDEQYF.

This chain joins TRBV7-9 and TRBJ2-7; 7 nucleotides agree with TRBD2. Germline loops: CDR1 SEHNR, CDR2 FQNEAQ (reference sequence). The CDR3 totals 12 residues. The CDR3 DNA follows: TGTGTGTCCCTAGCGGTGAACTACGAGCAGTACTTC. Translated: CVSLAVNYEQYF.

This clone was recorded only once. The chain's CDR3 is CASSYSPLFPEFF. CDR3 bases: TGTGCCAGCAGTTACTCACCATTGTTTCCGGAGTTCTTC. The V gene is TRBV6-5, the J gene TRBJ2-1; D gene unclear. The CDR3 contains 13 residues. Germline CDR1 and CDR2: MNHEY and SVGAGI. V lost 0 bases to trimming and J lost 14 bases, with 14 bases between them.

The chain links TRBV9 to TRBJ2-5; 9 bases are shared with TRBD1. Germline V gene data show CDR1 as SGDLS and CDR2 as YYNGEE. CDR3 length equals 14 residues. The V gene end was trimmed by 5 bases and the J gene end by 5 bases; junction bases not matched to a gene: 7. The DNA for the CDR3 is TGTGCCAGCAGTAGTACAGGGGGCTGGGAGACCCAGTACTTC. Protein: CASSSTGGWETQYF.

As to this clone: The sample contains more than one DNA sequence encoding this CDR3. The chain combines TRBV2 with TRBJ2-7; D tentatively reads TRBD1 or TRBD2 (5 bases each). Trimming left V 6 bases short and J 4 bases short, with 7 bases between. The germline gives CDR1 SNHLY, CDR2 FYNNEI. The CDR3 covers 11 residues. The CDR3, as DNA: TGTGCCAGCAGGGGGGTATACGAGCAGTACTTC. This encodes CASRGVYEQYF.

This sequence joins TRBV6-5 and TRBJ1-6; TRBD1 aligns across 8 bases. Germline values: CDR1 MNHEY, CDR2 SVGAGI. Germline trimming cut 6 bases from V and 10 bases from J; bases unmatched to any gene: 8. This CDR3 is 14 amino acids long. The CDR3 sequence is CASSLDRVQSPLHF. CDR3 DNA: TGTGCCAGCAGCCTGGACAGGGTACAATCACCCCTCCACTTT.

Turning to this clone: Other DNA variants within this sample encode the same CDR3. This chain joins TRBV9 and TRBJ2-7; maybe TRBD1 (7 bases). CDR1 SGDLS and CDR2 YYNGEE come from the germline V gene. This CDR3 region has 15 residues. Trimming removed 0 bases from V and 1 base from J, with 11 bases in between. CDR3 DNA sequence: TGTGCCAGCAGCGTAGGCGGGACAGCGTCCTACGAGCAGTACTTC. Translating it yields CASSVGGTASYEQYF.

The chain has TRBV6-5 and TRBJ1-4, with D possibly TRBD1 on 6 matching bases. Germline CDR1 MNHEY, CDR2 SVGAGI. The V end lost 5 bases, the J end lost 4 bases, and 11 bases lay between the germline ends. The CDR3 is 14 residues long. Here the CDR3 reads CASSRQGYNEKLFF. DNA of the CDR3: TGTGCCAGCAGTCGCCAGGGGTATAATGAAAAACTGTTTTTT.

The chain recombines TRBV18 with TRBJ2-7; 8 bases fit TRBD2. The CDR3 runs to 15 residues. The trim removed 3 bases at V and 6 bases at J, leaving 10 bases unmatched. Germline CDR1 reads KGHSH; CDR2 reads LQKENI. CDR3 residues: CASSPASGRGREQYF. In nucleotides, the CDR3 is TGTGCCAGCTCACCCGCGAGCGGGAGAGGGCGCGAGCAGTACTTC.

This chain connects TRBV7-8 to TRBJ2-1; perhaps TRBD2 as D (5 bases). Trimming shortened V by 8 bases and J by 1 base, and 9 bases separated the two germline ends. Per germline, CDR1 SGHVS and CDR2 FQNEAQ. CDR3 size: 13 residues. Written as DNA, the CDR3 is TGTGCCAGCGAAGGACTTTCCTACAATGAGCAGTTCTTC. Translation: CASEGLSYNEQFF.

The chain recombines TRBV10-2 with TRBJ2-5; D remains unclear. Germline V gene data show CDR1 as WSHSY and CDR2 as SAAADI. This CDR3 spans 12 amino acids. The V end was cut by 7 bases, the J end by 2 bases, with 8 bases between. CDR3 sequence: CASMPAQETQYF. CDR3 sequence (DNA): TGCGCCAGCATGCCGGCGCAAGAGACCCAGTACTTC.

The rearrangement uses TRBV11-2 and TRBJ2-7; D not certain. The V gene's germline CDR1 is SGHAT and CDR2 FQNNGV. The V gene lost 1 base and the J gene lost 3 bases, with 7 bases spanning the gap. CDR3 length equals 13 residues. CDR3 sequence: CASSLGEFYEQYF. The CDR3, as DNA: TGTGCCAGCAGCTTAGGGGAATTCTACGAGCAGTACTTC.

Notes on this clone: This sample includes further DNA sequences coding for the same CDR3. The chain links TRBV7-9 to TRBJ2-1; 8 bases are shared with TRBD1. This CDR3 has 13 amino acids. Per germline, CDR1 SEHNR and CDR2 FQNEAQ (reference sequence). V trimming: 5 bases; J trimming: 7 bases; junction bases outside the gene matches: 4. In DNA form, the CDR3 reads TGTGCCAGCAGCCTCGGACAGGGAAATGAGCAGTTCTTC. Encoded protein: CASSLGQGNEQFF.

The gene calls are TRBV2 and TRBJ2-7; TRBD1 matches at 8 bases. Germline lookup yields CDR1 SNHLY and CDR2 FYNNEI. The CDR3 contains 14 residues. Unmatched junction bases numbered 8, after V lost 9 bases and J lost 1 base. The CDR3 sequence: CARRDRRDSYEQYF. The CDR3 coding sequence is TGTGCCAGGAGGGACAGGAGAGATTCCTACGAGCAGTACTTC.